In this sample, the clone carrying this T cell receptor beta chain turned up a few times. The CDR3 is 15 amino acids. Germline V gene data show CDR1 as SQVTM and CDR2 as ANQGSEA. Trimming removed 4 bases from V and 2 bases from J; junction bases left unmatched: 7. The sample comes from a study of blood T cell repertoires in COVID-19. The wider study: Some COVID-19 samples were acute and others convalescent; all came from the United States, Italy and Spain. T cells, B-cell-depleted T cells, or PBMCs supplied cDNA or gDNA.

Original processing methods: Nucleated cell counts were estimated from reference gene primer amplification. Sequenced by immunoSEQ multiplex PCR; TCRdb stores in-frame clones only, minus some. The V and J calls and clone size are taken from that table; D and trimming were inferred from the DNA. Of 140,000 or so clones listed, about 87% were seen once; the top ten hold roughly 1.5%. Sample: peripheral blood. The source is a woman aged 45-65 years with acute or convalescent COVID-19. V is TRBV29-1 and J is TRBJ1-5, with 8 bases aligning to TRBD1. The CDR3 loop is CSVAQGAAGNQPQHF. As DNA, the CDR3 is TGCAGCGTTGCTCAGGGGGCGGCGGGCAATCAGCCCCAGCATTTT.